This TCR beta chain was found in a study of cytomegalovirus exposure and HLA in healthy donors listed by TCRdb under 2017. In terms of the full investigation: An earlier analysis of roughly 630 of the donors reported approximately 300 Gb of sequence data and around 120 million unique TCR beta sequences from about 200 million T cells. Roughly 300 gigabases of sequencing data and approximately 91 million unique TCR sequences made up an early release that covered approximately 620 HLA-typed donors. Among the roughly 410 genotyped donors, more than 70% belonged to the genetic ancestry cluster associated with self-reported Caucasian donors. The study aimed to test whether cataloging public T cell receptors could reveal signatures of past pathogen exposure. Using immunosequencing, the study profiled T cell repertoires from around 680 subjects and related those repertoires to cytomegalovirus serostatus. A separate validation cohort of roughly 120 different subjects was used in addition to the approximately 610-subject first cohort. To predict cytomegalovirus infection status, the study combined high-throughput TCR immunosequencing, statistical association of individual TCRs with disease status, and machine learning. A later analysis re-examined previously published TCR beta repertoires from roughly 720 donors and added high-resolution HLA genotyping to investigate patterns of TCR occurrence. Rather than using new phenotypic data, the later analysis identified candidate immune exposures from TCR beta sequences and from how often those sequences occurred across donors. An earlier analysis of 587 of the donors applied high-throughput TCR beta sequencing to assess whether each TCR beta V gene segment acted as functional or pseudogenic. Donor age, sex, ethnicity and CMV serostatus were collected together with the repertoire data. In a later genetic analysis, genome-wide SNP genotypes for 398 of the 666 donors were used, and that subset was treated as a discovery cohort. Every discovery cohort repertoire had been produced on one sequencing platform. HLA typing covered class I and class II loci at four-digit resolution. Typing coverage varied by locus: roughly 629-640 donors for A, B, C, DRB1 and DQB1; roughly 510 for DQA1; 606 for DPA1; roughly 450 for DPB1. Four to six DR-DQ haplotypes were handled as single units for association and clustering, since linkage in the cohort was strong. Across around 400 genotyped donors of the cohort, an average of approximately 240,000 unique TCR beta nucleotide sequences per donor were sequenced, and roughly 18% of those sequences were non-productive.

Comment on this clone: Its cognate antigen has yet to be identified. One base away there is no much larger clone; base qualities are not given.

The receptor library was made with the immunoSEQ multiplex PCR assay. For the multiplex PCR, a mixture combining 60 forward primers for TCR Vbeta segments and 13 reverse primers for TCR Jbeta segments was used. A multiplex PCR assay on genomic DNA amplified the CDR3 region of rearranged TCR beta genes. Amplified TCR beta libraries were sequenced as 87-base-pair reads on the Illumina HiSeq System. Under the source paper's analysis protocol: Across the 666 repertoires, a later analysis counted about 81 million unique TCR beta chains, roughly 11 million of which were shared by at least two donors. To remove PCR and sequencing errors, raw reads were error-corrected and collapsed into unique sequences using a nearest-neighbor algorithm that merged closely related sequences. Alignment of CDR3 sequences to IMGT reference sequences was used to assign V, D and J gene segments. For a sequence to be retained, a match of at least six nucleotides was required to both a V gene segment and a J gene segment. A rearrangement counted as productive if the CDR3 had no stop codons and remained in frame with V and J, and every other rearrangement counted as non-productive. CDR3 was defined by IMGT convention, running from the second conserved V-encoded cysteine to the conserved J-encoded phenylalanine. The earlier analysis of 550 to 650 of the donors excluded any sequence lacking an unambiguous match to a single V gene segment. An earlier analysis of several hundred of the donors classified V segments as functional when productive rearrangements were above 56.7% and as segregating when the standard deviation between donors was above 5%. To diagnose cytomegalovirus status from the catalog of TCR beta chain sequences, a statistical classification framework was built. A later analysis assigned V and J genes by comparing TCR nucleotide sequences with IMGT/GENE-DB human TR gene sequences. A later analysis assigned CDR3 sequences and most-parsimonious VDJ recombination scenarios with the TCRdist pipeline. In a later analysis, each TCR beta chain was defined by its CDR3 amino acid sequence together with its V-gene family, and reads without a unique V-gene family were excluded. In a later analysis, 500 to 700 highly shared, low-generation-probability nucleotide sequences were removed to address suspected cross-contamination and a sequencing artifact. A later analysis calculated a clonal expansion index for each public chain from normalized within-repertoire ranks of inferred template counts. In a later analysis, generation probabilities were computed using a VDJ recombination model fitted to out-of-frame rearrangements, and the results were checked against IGoR. A later analysis scored TCR-TCR, TCR-HLA and TCR-CMV co-occurrence with hypergeometric tests, applying a repertoire-size bias correction to TCR pairs. To estimate false discovery rates, a later analysis permuted the HLA or CMV assignments 20 times. A later analysis grouped co-occurring TCRs with DBSCAN, adding TCRdist sequence similarity when clustering within HLA-allele-positive subsets. For co-occurrence clustering, repertoires with fewer than 30,000 or more than 120,000 public chains were excluded, along with five repertoires with anomalous nucleotide sharing. The clones in this table, taken by TCRdb from immuneACCESS, are in-frame only. Not every clone is retained; where verified, under half of the shortfall comes from an unresolved V gene, and the cause of the rest is unknown. D and trimming were read from the DNA, whereas the V and J calls and clone size are those reported in that table. Within this sample are around 190,000 clones, with 75% to 80% of them counted one time only. Around 2.6% of the sample is taken by the ten largest.

The cohort was made up of under 800 healthy bone marrow donors. All cohort members were sampled while nominally healthy, although unrecorded immune exposures were likely present. The donor tested CMV seronegative and was one of the 352 seronegative cohort members. Every donor gave a peripheral blood sample, and the peripheral blood mononuclear cells from that sample were used for TCR beta sequencing. Genomic DNA extraction from the blood cell samples was performed with the Qiagen DNeasy Blood Extraction Kit. Summary of the overall study and its limitations: Roughly uniform sequencing depth across donors was assumed in presence/absence analyses, although this assumption may not hold. Across donors, most TCR sequences were observed very rarely, whereas some public TCRs were present in many individuals. Because some donors lacked HLA typing at each locus, the association tests relied only on the typed subset. The classifier was reported to diagnose cytomegalovirus status with high specificity and sensitivity in both the original cohort and the validation cohort. V-gene and J-gene trimming of TCR beta chains was associated with a missense DCLRE1C variant in a later genetic analysis, and the association was replicated in an independent cohort. A further reported finding was that TCR beta sequences accurately predicted the HLA-A and HLA-B alleles for most subjects in the first cohort. A later analysis found that HLA-associated TCR beta chains were more clonally expanded and had lower generation probabilities than equally common non-associated chains. Some IMGT-functional V segments, including TRBV6-2 and TRBV6-3, could not be distinguished by the 87-base-pair reads and were therefore excluded. Several of the top co-occurrence clusters appeared to be linked to parvovirus B19, influenza, CMV and Epstein-Barr virus, according to a later analysis. Compared with the approximately 600-donor mean, donors in an Asian-associated ancestry cluster had fewer N-insertions in productive TCRs, according to a later genetic analysis. The earlier analysis of 587 of the donors excluded roughly 17 rarely observed V segments, including chromosome 9 orphons, because counts were too low. Only TCR beta chains were sequenced in this cohort, and the absence of alpha or paired-chain data limited detectable features. Correlated functional status among segregating V segments might reflect linkage disequilibrium, but an unknown experimental factor could not be ruled out. A later analysis associated 15,000 to 20,000 TCR beta sequences with specific HLA alleles at a false discovery rate of 0.05. For the cohort, immune exposure information was limited to CMV serostatus. A later analysis found that most CMV-associated TCR beta chains appeared HLA-restricted, with HLA associations seemingly driven largely by CMV exposure. Assigning TCR associations to individual alleles was difficult when HLA alleles, especially DR and DQ, strongly co-occurred. In vitro tests confirmed that a few of the cytomegalovirus-associated TCR beta chains recognize cytomegalovirus antigens. The authors suggested that the approach could potentially be extended to other disease states and immunological phenotypes. According to a later analysis, TCR association rates differed among HLA loci, with DRB1 alleles showing the most associated TCRs and HLA-C alleles showing the fewest. Broadly in line with IMGT annotations, most TCR beta V segments showed up in productive rearrangements about 87% or about 30% of the time in an earlier analysis of about 500 of the donors. The sequencing pipeline was judged likely to have produced a cluster of highly shared sequence variants as a technical artifact. In the study, about 150 TCR beta chains were listed as associated with cytomegalovirus.

V has 2 bases trimmed and J has 3 bases trimmed; junction bases matching no gene number 6. Sequences MGHRA (CDR1) and YSYEKL (CDR2) are obtained from the germline V gene. Taken from cysteine to phenylalanine, the CDR3 has 16 residues. CDR3 DNA only is kept here, 48 bases in frame from base 1. The sequenced material came from PBMCs. This TCR was recovered from a female donor in good health and CMV-seronegative. The rearranged segments are TRBV4-1 and TRBJ1-4; 7 nucleotides in the junction match TRBD1. The DNA is as follows: TGCGCCAGCAGCCAAAACAGGGGCACATCTAATGAAAAACTGTTTTTT. This encodes CASSQNRGTSNEKLFF.